The 27 T cell receptor beta chains in this list originate from one sample, sequenced in a study of glioma-infiltrating T cells. TCR alpha and beta CDR3 regions were amplified from RNA using iRepertoire nested multiplex PCR. TCRdb re-derived calls from the multiplex PCR reads in MiXCR, one entry per CDR3 protein. This repertoire shows about 2,500 distinct CDR3 sequences, about two thirds found once; its top ten account for under 30%. The sample was glioma tissue, nonneoplastic brain tissue, or PBMCs (not recorded which). These receptors were collected from a human donor with low-grade glioma or glioblastoma, undergoing nonglioma brain surgery, or in good health (not recorded which).

The J gene is TRBJ1-2, the V gene TRBV20-1, with 7 bases aligning to TRBD1. V lost 3 bases and J lost 8; bases outside the gene matches: 9. This CDR3 is 13 amino acids long. Germline V gene sequence: CDR1 DFQATT, CDR2 SNEGSKA (reference sequence). For the CDR3, the DNA is TGCAGTGCTAGCAGCCGGGACAGTGAAGGCTACACCTTC. Its protein is CSASSRDSEGYTF.

Of note for this clonotype: The conserved final phenylalanine or tryptophan is absent from the CDR3, which likely points to a read error. The chain couples TRBV2 to TRBJ1-2; D might be TRBD1 (6 bases). The CDR3 loop spans 16 amino acids. Germline V gene data show CDR1 as SNHLY and CDR2 as FYNNEI. Between the trimmed V and J ends, which lost 6 bases and 4 bases, there was a span of 21 bases. CDR3 coding DNA: TGTGCCAGCAGGTTCCTCTTATCAGGGGTTAGCTATGGCTACACCATC. Translating gives CASRFLLSGVSYGYTI.

This clonotype was counted between two and nine times. V gene TRBV3-1 combines with J gene TRBJ2-1; 8 positions match TRBD2. Germline CDR1 reads LGHDT; CDR2 reads YNNKEL (reference sequence). Unmatched junction bases numbered 4, after V lost 1 base and J lost 8 bases. The length of the CDR3 is 14 residues. The DNA for the CDR3 is TGTGCCAGCAGCCAAGGCGGGGGGTATGATGAGCAGTTCTTC. Its translation: CASSQGGGYDEQFF.

This chain connects TRBV27 to TRBJ2-5, with a tentative D call TRBD1 (7 bases). The CDR3 sequence is 15 residues long. V lost 5 bases and J lost 4, with 17 bases in between. The V gene's germline CDR1 is MNHEY and CDR2 SMNVEV (reference sequence). CDR3 sequence (DNA): TGTGCCAGCAGTGAACCGGGGCAGGGGGGAGAGACCCAGTACTTC. Its translation: CASSEPGQGGETQYF.

As to this clonotype: The junction departs from the called germline gene at one end, perhaps through a read error. The chain combines TRBV9 with TRBJ1-5, with D perhaps TRBD1 (5 bases). The CDR3 covers 14 residues. From germline, CDR1 is SGDLS and CDR2 YYNGEE. The DNA of the CDR3 is TGTGCCAGCAGTACGGGGGATAGGAATCAGCCCAAGCATTTT. This translates into CASSTGDRNQPKHF.

This clonotype is judged hyperexpanded. The genes are TRBV4-2 and TRBJ2-3; perhaps TRBD2 as D (6 bases). This CDR3 has 15 residues. The germline CDR1 and CDR2 sequences are LGHNA and YNFKEQ. V was cut by 0 bases and J by 4 bases, with 11 bases left in between. For the CDR3, the DNA is TGTGCCAGCAGCCAAGAGGGACCTAGCGCAGATACGCAGTATTTT. It encodes CASSQEGPSADTQYF.

Remarks on this clonotype: Likely a read error: the CDR3 ends without its conserved phenylalanine or tryptophan. The DNA is omitted, as the CDR3 cannot be located on it reliably, and the CDR3 follows TCRdb's listing. The V call is TRBV6-6, the J call TRBJ1-1. Both ends counted, the CDR3 spans 12 residues. The germline V gene has CDR1 MNHNY and CDR2 SVGAGI (reference sequence). Here the CDR3 reads CASRKIIPEAVC.

In this sample, this clonotype turned up once. The conserved final phenylalanine or tryptophan is absent from the CDR3, which likely points to a read error. It is unclear where the CDR3 begins or ends on the DNA, so no DNA is shown, and the CDR3 is as TCRdb lists it. This chain links TRBV20-1 with TRBJ1-5; TRBD1 is taken as the D call from the table, unchecked against the DNA. Inclusive of both ends, the CDR3 amounts to 14 amino acids. The germline V gene has CDR1 DFQATT and CDR2 SNEGSKA (reference sequence). The CDR3 is CSANTGRGNQPRHL.

The V gene is TRBV27, the J gene TRBJ1-1; the D gene is possibly TRBD1 (6 bases). The CDR3 contains 14 residues. Germline loops: CDR1 MNHEY, CDR2 SMNVEV (reference sequence). The CDR3 DNA is TGTGTTAGCAGTTTAATCTTCGGACAGTCGGAAACTTTCTTT. Residues: CVSSLIFGQSETFF.

This chain links TRBV6-9 with TRBJ1-1, with D unresolved. Germline lookup yields CDR1 MNHGY and CDR2 SVAAGI. This CDR3 contains 14 residues. V lost 3 bases and J lost 1, with 9 bases in between. The CDR3 reads CASSYTGQNTEAFF. The CDR3 DNA sequence: TGTGCCAGCAGTTACACCGGCCAGAACACTGAAGCTTTCTTT.

In the case of this clonotype: With a much larger clone just one base away, this may be a read error. The J gene is TRBJ1-2, the V gene TRBV10-3, with D maybe TRBD1 (6 bases). Germline V lookup: CDR1 ENHRY, CDR2 SYGVKD. The CDR3 runs 14 residues. V was trimmed by 3 bases and J by 4 bases, leaving 12 bases between them. The CDR3 bases are TGTGCCATCAGTGAAGCAGGGGAAGCCTATGGCTACACCTTC. This encodes CAISEAGEAYGYTF.

A word on this clonotype: The junction and the germline gene differ at one end; a read error may be behind it. This chain uses TRBV7-2 with TRBJ2-2; no reliable D call. The CDR3 has 13 residues. Per the germline V gene, CDR1 is SGHTA and CDR2 is FQGNSA. The CDR3 DNA follows: TGTGGCAGCTTAGGTCACAGCACCGGGGAGCTGTTTTTT. Amino acids: CGSLGHSTGELFF.

To note about this clonotype: Because it lacks the conserved phenylalanine or tryptophan at the end, this CDR3 is likely a read error. The DNA is left out, because the CDR3 cannot be placed on it with certainty; the CDR3 is given as TCRdb lists it. The rearrangement links TRBV2 to TRBJ1-1. From its first to its last residue, the CDR3 has 12 amino acids. Germline-derived CDR1 and CDR2 are SNHLY and FYNNEI. This CDR3 reads CARRAQNTEALL.

Judged by abundance, this clonotype is medium-sized. The chain employs TRBV9 and TRBJ2-7; tentatively, D is TRBD1 (5 bases). The V end lost 3 bases, the J end lost 2 bases, and 9 bases lay between the germline ends. This CDR3 is built from 13 residues. Germline V gene sequence: CDR1 SGDLS, CDR2 YYNGEE. CDR3 sequence (DNA): TGTGCCAGCAGCGCGACAGCCACCTACGAGCAGTACTTC. It encodes CASSATATYEQYF.

In the case of this clonotype: The junction differs from germline at one of its ends, possibly a read error. The chain employs TRBV6-2 or TRBV6-3 and TRBJ2-1; maybe TRBD1 (6 bases). This CDR3 comprises 17 residues. Germline-derived CDR1 and CDR2 are MNHEY and SVGEGT. The CDR3 DNA reads as TGTGCCGGCAGTTACAACGCCGGACAGAGGTCCTACAATGAGCAGTTTTTC. Translation gives CAGSYNAGQRSYNEQFF.

The chain employs TRBV6-1 and TRBJ2-7; D possibly matches TRBD1 or TRBD2 (5 bases each). The CDR3 runs 13 residues. Germline V gene sequence: CDR1 MNHNS, CDR2 SASEGT. CDR3 residues: CASSDPARGEQDV. The CDR3 DNA reads TGTGCCAGCAGTGACCCGGCGAGGGGCGAGCAGGACGTC.

This chain links TRBV18 with TRBJ2-1; maybe TRBD1 (6 bases). Between the trimmed V and J ends, which lost 6 bases and 7 bases, there was a span of 22 bases. This CDR3 is 16 amino acids long. CDR1 and CDR2 from the germline V gene are KGHSH and LQKENI. For the CDR3, the DNA is TGTGCCAGCTCCGCCGCATATGGGGGCTCCCATAATGAGCAGTTCTTC. Its translation: CASSAAYGGSHNEQFF. Complete variable domain (other parts from reference TRBV18 and TRBJ2-1): NAGVMQNPRHLVRRRGQEARLRCSPMKGHSHVYWYRQLPEEGLKFMVYLQKENIIDESGMPKERFSAEFPKEGPSILRIQQVVRGDSAAYFCASSAAYGGSHNEQFFGPGTRLTVL.

Worth noting for this clonotype: A junction end diverges from the germline sequence, so it may reflect a read error. The chain joins TRBV18 to TRBJ1-3; tentatively, D is TRBD1 (6 bases). The CDR3 loop spans 16 amino acids. The germline V gene encodes CDR1 KGHSH and CDR2 LQKENI. CDR3 in amino acids: CASSPDRPLSGDTMYF. CDR3 DNA sequence: TGTGCCAGCTCACCCGACAGGCCCCTCTCTGGAGACACCATGTATTTT.

This clonotype was picked up a small number of times. The CDR3 is CASSSPGANQETQYF. As DNA, the CDR3 is TGCGCCAGCAGCTCCCCGGGAGCTAATCAAGAGACCCAGTACTTC. The V call is TRBV4-1, the J call TRBJ2-5, with a weak D call TRBD2 (6 bases). Germline V gene sequence: CDR1 MGHRA, CDR2 YSYEKL. This CDR3 has 15 residues. The V and J ends lost 5 bases and 2 bases respectively, with 15 bases between them.

The chain carries TRBV20-1 and TRBJ2-5; the D is unclear. Trimming removed 6 bases from V and 4 bases from J, with 21 bases in between. The CDR3 totals 15 residues. The germline V gene encodes CDR1 DFQATT and CDR2 SNEGSKA (reference sequence). The CDR3 region has the DNA TGCAGTGCCCCCGCTGACCCATCGCGGACAGAGACCCAGTACTTC. Protein: CSAPADPSRTETQYF.

A word on this clonotype: Compared with germline, one end of the junction differs, possibly owing to a read error. The V gene is TRBV6-2 or TRBV6-3, the J gene TRBJ2-5; 7 nucleotides match TRBD2. Germline assignment: CDR1 MNHEY and CDR2 SVGEGT. This CDR3 contains 15 residues. The CDR3: CASTKGGGAQETEYF. The CDR3 coding sequence is TGTGCCAGCACCAAGGGCGGGGGAGCACAAGAGACCGAGTACTTC.

Comment on this clonotype: The junction shows a germline mismatch at one end, possibly a read error. This chain joins TRBV25-1 and TRBJ2-5, with 11 bases aligning to TRBD2. Germline lookup yields CDR1 MGHDK and CDR2 SYGVNS. The CDR3 has 16 amino acids. CDR3 DNA sequence: TGTGCCAGCACTTTATCTGGGACTAGCGGACCCGAGACCCCGTCCTTC. This translates into CASTLSGTSGPETPSF.

To note about this clonotype: Without the conserved terminal phenylalanine or tryptophan, this CDR3 likely stems from a read error. The chain has TRBV7-9 and TRBJ1-2; TRBD1 aligns across 9 bases. This CDR3 has 13 amino acids. Germline V gives CDR1 SEHNR, CDR2 FQNEAQ (reference sequence). CDR3 loop: CARSTGQGNGYTS. The CDR3 nucleotides read TGTGCCAGGAGTACTGGACAGGGGAATGGGTACACCTCC.

The rearrangement joins TRBV6-2 or TRBV6-3 to TRBJ2-7; D is undetermined. This CDR3 has 15 amino acids. Germline V lookup: CDR1 MNHEY, CDR2 SVGEGT. Trimming cost V 7 bases and J 10 bases, with 26 bases left between them. As DNA, the CDR3 is TGTGCCAGCATTGGTTCGAGGTCAGTGCTCCCCGAACAGTACGTC. Amino acids: CASIGSRSVLPEQYV.

Points on this clonotype: One junction end does not reproduce the germline sequence, and a read error may be involved. CDR3 protein: CASSLVSAGEPYSNQHQHF. CDR3 nucleotide sequence: TGTGCGAGCAGTTTAGTATCGGCAGGGGAGCCGTATAGCAATCAGCACCAGCATTTT. V is TRBV12-3 or TRBV12-4 and J is TRBJ1-5, with D perhaps TRBD1 (6 bases). This CDR3 region has 19 residues.

This clonotype was seen a few times. Sequence at one end of the junction differs from germline and may be a read error. V gene TRBV4-1 combines with J gene TRBJ2-5; TRBD1 is a possible D gene (6 bases). The CDR3 totals 13 residues. Germline CDR1 and CDR2: MGHRA and YSYEKL. The CDR3 is CASRQAGEETQYF. The CDR3 DNA is TGCGCCAGCAGACAAGCAGGGGAAGAAACCCAATACTTC.

This chain joins TRBV6-1 and TRBJ1-4; perhaps TRBD1 as D (5 bases). This CDR3 comprises 13 residues. Germline CDR1 reads MNHNS; CDR2 reads SASEGT. V lost 6 bases and J 14 bases, leaving 19 bases between the germline ends. The CDR3 bases are TGTGCCAGCAGGGGGCGGATTAATGACACCCTGTTTTTT. Translated: CASRGRINDTLFF.